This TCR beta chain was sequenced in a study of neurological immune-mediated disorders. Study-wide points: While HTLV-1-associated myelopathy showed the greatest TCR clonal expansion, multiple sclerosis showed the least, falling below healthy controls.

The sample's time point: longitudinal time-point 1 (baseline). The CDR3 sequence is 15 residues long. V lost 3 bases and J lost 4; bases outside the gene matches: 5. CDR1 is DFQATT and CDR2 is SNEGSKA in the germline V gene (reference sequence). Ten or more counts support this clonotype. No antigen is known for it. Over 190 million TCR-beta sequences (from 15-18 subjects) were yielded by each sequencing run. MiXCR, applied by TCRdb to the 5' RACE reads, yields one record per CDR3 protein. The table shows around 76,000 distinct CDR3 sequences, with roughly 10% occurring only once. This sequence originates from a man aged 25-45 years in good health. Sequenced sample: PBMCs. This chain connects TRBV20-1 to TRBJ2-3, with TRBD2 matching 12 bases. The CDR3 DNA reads TGCAGTGCTAGCCGACTAGCGGGAGTAGCAGATACGCAGTATTTT. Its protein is CSASRLAGVADTQYF.